Following are 19 T cell receptor beta chains from one sample sequenced in a study of beta chain features in type 1 diabetes. Study observations and caveats: People with Type 1 diabetes carried modestly yet significantly shorter TCRB CDR3s in all four CD4+ subsets.

What these receptors recognize is not known. Expressed TCRB transcripts got sequenced, as all isolated RNA was reverse transcribed. Some clones are missing from TCRdb's copy, which holds only in-frame ones; the method was immunoSEQ multiplex PCR. Altogether 150,000 to 180,000 clones are present, over 9% being singletons, with the ten largest covering more than 0.45%. The specimen sequenced was central memory CD4+ T cells from blood. All receptors come from a man aged 25 to 40 with type 1 diabetes.

The J gene is TRBJ2-7, the V gene TRBV27, with D perhaps TRBD1 (6 bases). Trimming shortened V by 6 bases and J by 2 bases, and 17 bases separated the two germline ends. CDR3 size: 15 residues. The germline V gene has CDR1 MNHEY and CDR2 SMNVEV (reference sequence). The CDR3 sequence: CASRIDRIRTYEQYF. CDR3 DNA: TGTGCCAGCAGGATCGACAGGATCCGAACCTACGAGCAGTACTTC.

This clone was seen only a few times. The V call is TRBV6-5, the J call TRBJ2-1; D uncertain. This CDR3 comprises 15 residues. With 2 bases removed from V and 0 bases from J, the gap between germline ends came to 8 bases. Germline V gives CDR1 MNHEY, CDR2 SVGAGI. In DNA form, the CDR3 reads TGTGCCAGCAGTTACCAGCGTGGCTCCTACAATGAGCAGTTCTTC. Translated: CASSYQRGSYNEQFF.

The rearrangement links TRBV15 to TRBJ1-3, with D uncertain. Germline V gene data show CDR1 as LNHNV and CDR2 as YYDKDF (reference sequence). Trimming pared 0 bases from V and 0 bases from J, leaving 9 bases between. This CDR3 has 16 residues. The CDR3 here is CATSRDQVISGNTIYF. DNA of the CDR3: TGTGCCACCAGCAGAGATCAGGTGATCTCTGGAAACACCATATATTTT.

This clone has more than one count but fewer than ten. This chain connects TRBV6-5 to TRBJ2-5; maybe TRBD1 (5 bases). Trimming stripped 8 bases from V and 5 bases from J, with 15 bases between. The CDR3 is made up of 13 amino acids. Germline CDR1 reads MNHEY; CDR2 reads SVGAGI. This chain's CDR3 is CASGRGVWETQYF. The CDR3 region has the DNA TGTGCCAGCGGAAGGGGTGTATGGGAGACCCAGTACTTC.

Concerning this clone itself: Other DNA sequences in the sample encode the same CDR3. This chain uses TRBV7-9 with TRBJ1-2; 7 nucleotides match TRBD1. V shed 5 bases, J shed 6 bases, and the junction held 6 bases outside the gene matches. CDR1 is SEHNR and CDR2 is FQNEAQ in the germline V gene (reference sequence). This CDR3 region has 13 residues. The CDR3 sequence: CASSPGQRHGYTF. The CDR3 nucleotides read TGTGCCAGCAGCCCGGGACAGAGGCATGGCTACACCTTC.

This chain links TRBV9 with TRBJ2-3, with unresolved D. Germline CDR1 reads SGDLS; CDR2 reads YYNGEE. The CDR3 is 14 residues long. The V end was cut by 1 base, the J end by 1 base, with 7 bases between. CDR3: CASSVRSRTDTQYF. CDR3 DNA sequence: TGTGCCAGCAGCGTACGAAGCCGCACAGATACGCAGTATTTT.

This clone was found a few times. The chain uses TRBV4-2 and TRBJ1-1; TRBD1 matches 8 bases. Looked up from germline, CDR1 is LGHNA and CDR2 is YNFKEQ. V was pared by 3 bases and J by 3 bases, with 6 bases of the junction left unmatched. The CDR3 covers 15 residues. CDR3 protein: CASSHPGQGDTEAFF. DNA for the CDR3: TGTGCCAGCAGCCACCCAGGACAGGGCGACACTGAAGCTTTCTTT.

This chain connects TRBV5-1 to TRBJ2-3; no definite D call. Between the trimmed V and J ends, which lost 7 bases and 2 bases, there was a span of 14 bases. The CDR3 is 14 residues long. Germline V gene data show CDR1 as SGHRS and CDR2 as YFSETQ. The CDR3 DNA follows: TGCGCCAGCCTAGACTCACTCACCACAGATACGCAGTATTTT. As protein: CASLDSLTTDTQYF.

This clone has more than one count but fewer than ten. The V and J genes are TRBV29-1 and TRBJ1-5; D is unresolved. Trimming took 4 bases from V and 7 from J, leaving 14 bases between them. This CDR3 has 13 amino acids. CDR1 and CDR2 (germline): SQVTM, ANQGSEA. The CDR3 loop reads CSVVSTEGQPQHF. The CDR3 bases are TGCAGCGTTGTTTCTACAGAGGGCCAGCCCCAGCATTTT.

This clone has a handful of counts. The V and J genes are TRBV28 and TRBJ2-3, with 7 bases that match TRBD1. With V trimmed by 5 bases and J by 2 bases, 10 bases remained unmatched. CDR3 length: 16 residues. CDR1 is MDHEN, CDR2 SYDVKM, per germline. DNA for the CDR3: TGTGCCAGCAGTCGCCCTGGACAGGTCACCACAGATACGCAGTATTTT. Residues: CASSRPGQVTTDTQYF.

This clone was recorded a few times. Here the CDR3 DNA reads TGTGCCAGCAGCTTAGCTTGGGGACAGATAATCAGCTCTGGAAACACCATATATTTT. This encodes CASSLAWGQIISSGNTIYF. The chain is built from TRBV7-9 and TRBJ1-3; 7 nucleotides line up with TRBD1. The ends lost 0 bases at V and 0 bases at J; junction bases unmatched: 11. In germline, CDR1 is SEHNR, CDR2 FQNEAQ (reference sequence). The CDR3 is 19 amino acids.

This clone has a handful of counts. The rearrangement joins TRBV5-1 to TRBJ1-1; D is perhaps TRBD1 (5 bases). CDR1 is SGHRS, CDR2 YFSETQ, per germline. There are 16 residues in the CDR3. The V end lost 5 bases, the J end lost 5 bases, and 22 bases lay between the germline ends. CDR3 nucleotides: TGCGCCAGCAGTTCCCGGTCGCAGGGATCCGGGACTGAAGCTTTCTTT. This codes for CASSSRSQGSGTEAFF.

This rearrangement joins TRBV30 to TRBJ1-1; D not certain. CDR1 is GTSNPN and CDR2 is SVGIG in the germline V gene (reference sequence). This CDR3 spans 13 amino acids. V was trimmed by 0 bases and J by 2 bases, leaving 7 bases between them. The CDR3 DNA reads TGTGCCTGGAGTGTCGTAGTCAACACTGAAGCTTTCTTT. Translating it yields CAWSVVVNTEAFF.

The chain links TRBV2 to TRBJ2-5; D is unclear. Trimming removed 4 bases at V and 4 bases at J, with 13 bases between. The CDR3 loop spans 14 amino acids. Germline V lookup: CDR1 SNHLY, CDR2 FYNNEI. In DNA, the CDR3 is TGTGCCAGCAGTGTTGGAGAGCCTCGAGAGACCCAGTACTTC. Its protein is CASSVGEPRETQYF.

This clone has a handful of counts. The V and J genes are TRBV11-2 and TRBJ2-3; 7 bases are a match to TRBD2. The length of the CDR3 is 18 residues. Per germline, CDR1 SGHAT and CDR2 FQNNGV. With 3 bases clipped from V and 6 bases from J, the junction kept 18 bases outside the gene matches. In nucleotides, the CDR3 is TGTGCCAGCAGCTTCGCCCTTCGGGGGGACCCTACGTCGGATACGCAGTATTTT. Amino acid sequence: CASSFALRGDPTSDTQYF.

The V gene is TRBV6-6, the J gene TRBJ2-5; a weak D match, TRBD2 (5 bases). The CDR3 extends over 11 amino acids. Germline loops: CDR1 MNHNY, CDR2 SVGAGI (reference sequence). Trimming cost V 8 bases and J 5 bases, with 9 bases left between them. This CDR3 reads CASGLGETQYF. The CDR3 nucleotides read TGTGCCAGCGGACTCGGGGAGACCCAGTACTTC.

This clone was detected only a few times. This rearrangement joins TRBV28 to TRBJ2-7; no reliable D call. This CDR3 comprises 15 residues. Trimming left V 5 bases short and J 1 base short, with 15 bases between. The germline CDR1 and CDR2 sequences are MDHEN and SYDVKM. DNA for the CDR3: TGTGCCAGCAGTGGCGACATCCTCTCGTCCTACGAGCAGTACTTC. Translated: CASSGDILSSYEQYF. The whole variable domain, remainder taken from reference TRBV28 and TRBJ2-7, is DVKVTQSSRYLVKRTGEKVFLECVQDMDHENMFWYRQDPGLGLRLIYFSYDVKMKEKGDIPEGYSVSREKKERFSLILESASTNQTSMYLCASSGDILSSYEQYFGPGTRLTVT.

This clone was seen more than once but under ten times. The CDR3 DNA is TGTGCCTCGACGGCGGATATACGCTATAGCAATCAGCCCCAGCATTTT. It encodes CASTADIRYSNQPQHF. The chain employs TRBV19 and TRBJ1-5; D gene uncertain. The V gene's germline CDR1 is LNHDA and CDR2 SQIVND (reference sequence). The CDR3 sequence is 16 residues long. Trimming took 11 bases from V and 0 from J, leaving 20 bases between them.

V gene TRBV11-3 combines with J gene TRBJ2-5; tentative D call: TRBD1 (5 bases). Trimming removed 5 bases from V and 1 base from J, with 11 bases in between. The CDR3 loop spans 14 amino acids. CDR1 SGHNT and CDR2 YENEEA come from the germline V gene. CDR3 sequence reads: CASSNRQSQETQYF. CDR3 DNA: TGTGCCAGCAGCAACAGACAGAGCCAAGAGACCCAGTACTTC.